The 7 T cell receptor beta chains below all came from one sample that was sequenced in a study of vaccination effects on CD4 cells after COVID-19. Isolation of CD4+ T cells took place after nine to ten days of culture. No antigens are known for them. Clones were read by immunoSEQ multiplex PCR, and TCRdb kept only the in-frame ones, dropping some. The profile shows fewer than 75,000 clones, roughly 80% of them singletons. The sequences come from CD4+ T cells from PBMCs cultured without peptide, collected before COVID-19 vaccination. All receptors derive from a human donor who received a COVID-19 vaccine.

The chain couples TRBV15 to TRBJ2-1, with 7 bases lining up with TRBD1. Germline V gene lookup returns CDR1 LNHNV and CDR2 YYDKDF (reference sequence). The trim removed 3 bases at V and 7 bases at J, leaving 3 bases unmatched. The CDR3 contains 13 residues. CDR3 loop: CATSRDRTNEQFF. The CDR3 bases are TGTGCCACCAGCAGGGACAGGACTAATGAGCAGTTCTTC.

The chain is built from TRBV6-6 and TRBJ1-1; TRBD1 matches at 9 bases. The trim removed 4 bases at V and 5 bases at J, leaving 8 bases unmatched. The CDR3 has 15 amino acids. Per the germline V gene, CDR1 is MNHNY and CDR2 is SVGAGI (reference sequence). The CDR3 here is CASSSTTGGETEAFF. CDR3 coding DNA: TGTGCCAGCAGTTCCACGACAGGGGGAGAGACTGAAGCTTTCTTT.

The gene calls are TRBV10-1 and TRBJ2-3; D is ambiguous. The V and J ends lost 0 bases and 3 bases respectively, with 4 bases between them. The CDR3 is made up of 13 amino acids. Per the germline V gene, CDR1 is WNHNN and CDR2 is SYGVQD (reference sequence). CDR3 residues: CASSESGTDTQYF. CDR3 nucleotides: TGCGCCAGCAGTGAGTCTGGTACAGATACGCAGTATTTT.

The V and J genes are TRBV18 and TRBJ1-6, with D perhaps TRBD1 (5 bases). The CDR3 extends over 16 amino acids. Germline CDR1 KGHSH, CDR2 LQKENI. Trimming pared 1 base from V and 5 bases from J, leaving 12 bases between. This chain's CDR3 is CASSPRGRVDNSPLHF. The CDR3 region has the DNA TGTGCCAGCTCACCACGCGGCAGGGTCGATAATTCACCCCTCCACTTT.

The gene calls are TRBV10-1 and TRBJ2-5; D perhaps matches TRBD1 (6 bases). The CDR3 loop spans 12 amino acids. V lost 8 bases, J lost 4 bases, and 11 bases lay in between. Germline assignment: CDR1 WNHNN and CDR2 SYGVQD (reference sequence). The CDR3 here is CASYRVGETQYF. CDR3 coding DNA: TGCGCCAGCTACAGGGTCGGAGAGACCCAGTACTTC.

The J gene is TRBJ2-7, the V gene TRBV12-3 or TRBV12-4; TRBD1 aligns across 7 bases. The CDR3 has 13 amino acids. Trimming removed 5 bases from V and 4 bases from J; junction bases left unmatched: 5. CDR3: CASSHGTEYEQYV. The DNA for the CDR3 is TGTGCCAGCAGTCACGGGACAGAATACGAGCAGTACGTC.

CDR3 nucleotides: TGTGCCAGCTCACCAATCTCCGTGAACACTGAAGCTTTCTTT. Protein: CASSPISVNTEAFF. The V and J genes are TRBV18 and TRBJ1-1; D remains unclear. Germline assignment: CDR1 KGHSH and CDR2 LQKENI. This CDR3 is built from 14 residues. Trimming removed 2 bases at V and 0 bases at J, with 7 bases between.